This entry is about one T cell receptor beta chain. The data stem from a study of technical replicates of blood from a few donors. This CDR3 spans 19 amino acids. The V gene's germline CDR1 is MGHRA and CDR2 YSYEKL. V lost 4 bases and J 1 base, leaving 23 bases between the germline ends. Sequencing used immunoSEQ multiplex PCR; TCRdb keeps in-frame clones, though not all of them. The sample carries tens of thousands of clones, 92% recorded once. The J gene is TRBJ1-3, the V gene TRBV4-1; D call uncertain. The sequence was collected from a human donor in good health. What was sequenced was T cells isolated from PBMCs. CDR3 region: CASSRLIQFASLSGNTIYF. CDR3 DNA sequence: TGCGCCAGCAGCCGATTGATTCAATTCGCTTCACTTTCTGGAAACACCATATATTTT.